This passage covers 24 T cell receptor beta chains from one sample sequenced in a study of memory CD4+ T cells and cytomegalovirus serostatus. Single viable CD3+CD4+CD8-CD45RO+ cells were sorted as the memory CD4+ T cells. Using immunoSEQ multiplex PCR, the repertoire was profiled, and TCRdb retains in-frame clones only, with some absent. This sample has around 50,000 clones, with around 80% found just once. Input material: memory CD4+ T cells from blood. The receptors originated from an adult in good health and CMV-seronegative.

This clone was found a few times. The gene calls are TRBV5-1 and TRBJ1-1; D uncertain. Germline V gene data show CDR1 as SGHRS and CDR2 as YFSETQ. Between the trimmed V and J ends, which lost 0 bases and 1 base, there was a span of 4 bases. CDR3 size: 13 residues. CDR3 region: CASSLAGNTEAFF. CDR3 bases: TGCGCCAGCAGCTTGGCCGGGAACACTGAAGCTTTCTTT. The full variable domain, with the rest looked up from reference TRBV5-1 and TRBJ1-1, is KAGVTQTPRYLIKTRGQQVTLSCSPISGHRSVSWYQQTPGQGLQFLFEYFSETQRNKGNFPGRFSGRQFSNSRSEMNVSTLELGDSALYLCASSLAGNTEAFFGQGTRLTVV.

The CDR3 here is CASSLRTGTSGANVLTF. Written as DNA, the CDR3 is TGTGCCAGCAGCTTAAGGACAGGTACCTCTGGGGCCAACGTCCTGACTTTC. V usage is TRBV7-2 and J usage is TRBJ2-6; the match to TRBD1 covers 7 bases. V gave up 2 bases and J gave up 0 bases; unmatched junction bases: 4. The CDR3 runs 17 residues. Germline loops: CDR1 SGHTA, CDR2 FQGNSA.

This clone was recorded a few times. The rearrangement links TRBV18 to TRBJ2-1; D not certain. V was cut by 3 bases and J by 3 bases, with 12 bases left in between. The CDR3 totals 15 residues. Germline loops: CDR1 KGHSH, CDR2 LQKENI. Written as DNA, the CDR3 is TGTGCCAGCTCACCCCGAAGTGTTGTCTACAATGAGCAGTTCTTC. It codes for CASSPRSVVYNEQFF.

The chain couples TRBV2 to TRBJ2-3; D unresolved. V lost 6 bases and J 4 bases, leaving 11 bases between the germline ends. CDR3 length: 13 residues. CDR1 and CDR2 (germline): SNHLY, FYNNEI. The CDR3 nucleotides are TGTGCCAGCAGCGTGGAACGCGCAGATACGCAGTATTTT. This encodes CASSVERADTQYF.

This chain joins TRBV9 and TRBJ1-5; D may be TRBD1 (6 bases). CDR1 is SGDLS, CDR2 YYNGEE, per germline. V shed 3 bases and J shed 1 base, with 8 bases lying between them. There are 14 residues in the CDR3. The CDR3 reads CASSAQGSNQPQHF. CDR3 sequence (DNA): TGTGCCAGCAGCGCACAGGGAAGCAATCAGCCCCAGCATTTT.

The chain has TRBV28 and TRBJ2-3; possible D gene TRBD1, 6 bases. CDR1 is MDHEN, CDR2 SYDVKM, per germline. The CDR3 length is 14 residues. With 7 bases removed from V and 3 bases from J, the gap between germline ends came to 14 bases. This chain's CDR3 is CASTVQGMTDTQYF. The CDR3, as DNA: TGTGCCAGCACCGTACAGGGAATGACAGATACGCAGTATTTT.

This chain uses TRBV7-2 with TRBJ2-1, with 7 bases that match TRBD1. Germline CDR1 SGHTA, CDR2 FQGNSA. The CDR3 spans 19 residues. V lost 5 bases and J lost 0; bases outside the gene matches: 16. For the CDR3, the DNA is TGTGCCAGCAGCGCCCAGGGACAGCTCCGATTATCCTCCTACAATGAGCAGTTCTTC. It encodes CASSAQGQLRLSSYNEQFF.

The chain links TRBV7-2 to TRBJ2-3, with D possibly TRBD2 on 6 matching bases. V was cut by 4 bases and J by 2 bases, with 13 bases left in between. The CDR3 contains 15 residues. CDR1 and CDR2 from the germline V gene are SGHTA and FQGNSA. CDR3 DNA: TGTGCCAGCAGCTCGACGAGGGAGGTCACAGATACGCAGTATTTT. This translates into CASSSTREVTDTQYF. Together with reference TRBV7-2 and TRBJ2-3, the CDR3 gives the full variable domain: GAGVSQSPSNKVTEKGKDVELRCDPISGHTALYWYRQSLGQGLEFLIYFQGNSAPDKSGLPSDRFSAERTGGSVSTLTIQRTQQEDSAVYLCASSSTREVTDTQYFGPGTRLTVL.

The V and J genes are TRBV9 and TRBJ2-2, with D maybe TRBD1 (7 bases). The V gene lost 2 bases and the J gene lost 0 bases, with 14 bases spanning the gap. The CDR3 totals 17 residues. The germline V gene encodes CDR1 SGDLS and CDR2 YYNGEE. The CDR3 reads CASSVGRGAANTGELFF. For the CDR3, the DNA is TGTGCCAGCAGCGTGGGCAGGGGGGCGGCGAACACCGGGGAGCTGTTTTTT. The whole variable domain, filled in from reference TRBV9 and TRBJ2-2, reads DSGVTQTPKHLITATGQRVTLRCSPRSGDLSVYWYQQSLDQGLQFLIQYYNGEERAKGNILERFSAQQFPDLHSELNLSSLELGDSALYFCASSVGRGAANTGELFFGEGSRLTVL.

This clone is classed as medium-sized. The chain couples TRBV28 to TRBJ1-1; no clear D. The V and J ends lost 4 bases and 4 bases respectively, with 13 bases between them. The V gene's germline CDR1 is MDHEN and CDR2 SYDVKM. CDR3 length equals 14 residues. The CDR3 loop is CASSSSYESTEAFF. The DNA for the CDR3 is TGTGCCAGCAGTTCCTCCTACGAGAGCACTGAAGCTTTCTTT.

This clone came up a few times. This sequence joins TRBV10-2 and TRBJ1-5; no definite D call. The V end lost 7 bases, the J end lost 5 bases, and 12 bases lay between the germline ends. This CDR3 comprises 13 residues. Germline lookup yields CDR1 WSHSY and CDR2 SAAADI. The CDR3, as DNA: TGCGCCAGCATCGGCGTGGGCCATCAGCCCCAGCATTTT. As protein: CASIGVGHQPQHF.

CDR3: CASSTGFSGANVLTF. CDR3 DNA sequence: TGTGCCAGCAGTACAGGTTTCTCTGGGGCCAACGTCCTGACTTTC. The V gene is TRBV7-3, the J gene TRBJ2-6; D may be TRBD1 (5 bases). Germline V gene sequence: CDR1 SGHTA, CDR2 FQGTGA. Trimming took 6 bases from V and 0 from J, leaving 9 bases between them. This CDR3 has 15 amino acids.

CDR3 sequence: CASSTRRAGLYNSPLHF. The DNA for the CDR3 is TGTGCCAGCAGTACCCGTCGAGCAGGGCTTTATAATTCACCCCTCCACTTT. V usage is TRBV27 and J usage is TRBJ1-6; possibly TRBD1 for D (5 bases). CDR3 length equals 17 residues. V lost 5 bases to trimming and J lost 4 bases, with 18 bases between them. Per the germline V gene, CDR1 is MNHEY and CDR2 is SMNVEV (reference sequence).

This chain joins TRBV7-8 and TRBJ2-5; 7 bases match TRBD2. Per the germline V gene, CDR1 is SGHVS and CDR2 is FQNEAQ. The junction had 8 bases not matched to a gene; V was cut back by 2 bases and J by 2 bases. The length of the CDR3 is 16 residues. The CDR3 coding sequence is TGTGCCAGCAGCTTATTTGCAAGCGGGGAACAAGAGACCCAGTACTTC. Protein product: CASSLFASGEQETQYF.

The J gene is TRBJ2-5, the V gene TRBV5-1, with D perhaps matching TRBD1 (5 bases). Germline V gives CDR1 SGHRS, CDR2 YFSETQ. CDR3 length: 14 residues. Trimming removed 4 bases at V and 2 bases at J, with 12 bases between. The CDR3 DNA reads as TGCGCCAGCAGCCTAGGACGGACACAAGAGACCCAGTACTTC. It encodes CASSLGRTQETQYF.

The chain links TRBV11-2 to TRBJ1-4, with TRBD1 matching 7 bases. Trimming at V came to 5 bases and at J to 8 bases, leaving 8 bases not matched to a gene. Germline values: CDR1 SGHAT, CDR2 FQNNGV. CDR3 length: 14 residues. The DNA for the CDR3 is TGTGCCAGCAGCAGGGGACAGTTGATCGAAAAACTGTTTTTT. Its protein is CASSRGQLIEKLFF.

The chain joins TRBV10-3 to TRBJ1-5, with D tentatively TRBD1 (5 bases). CDR3 length equals 17 residues. The germline V gene encodes CDR1 ENHRY and CDR2 SYGVKD. The V end was cut by 0 bases, the J end by 1 base, with 13 bases between. Written as DNA, the CDR3 is TGTGCCATCAGTGAGTCGGAGGCCGCAGGGAGCAATCAGCCCCAGCATTTT. It translates to CAISESEAAGSNQPQHF.

In this sample, this clone turned up a few times. J is TRBJ1-1 and V is TRBV19, with a tentative D call TRBD1 (6 bases). Germline V gene data show CDR1 as LNHDA and CDR2 as SQIVND (reference sequence). Deletions cut 5 bases from V and 0 bases from J, with 13 bases between. This CDR3 has 15 residues. As DNA, the CDR3 is TGTGCCAGTAGTCTCCAAGACAGGCTGAACACTGAAGCTTTCTTT. Its protein is CASSLQDRLNTEAFF.

The rearrangement links TRBV27 to TRBJ2-2; 7 bases map to TRBD1. The CDR3 consists of 14 residues. Per germline, CDR1 MNHEY and CDR2 SMNVEV (reference sequence). The J segment lost 7 bases and the V segment lost 7 bases, leaving 9 bases of the junction unmatched. For the CDR3, the DNA is TGTGCCAGCAAAAAGGGGGCAGTAGACGGGGAGCTGTTTTTT. Amino acid sequence: CASKKGAVDGELFF.

This clone was observed a single time. The J gene is TRBJ1-5, the V gene TRBV28; TRBD1 matches at 7 bases. The germline gives CDR1 MDHEN, CDR2 SYDVKM. V lost 1 base to trimming and J lost 5 bases; unmatched junction nucleotides: 11. CDR3 length: 17 residues. The CDR3 here is CASSLFNWQRGHQPQHF. The CDR3 nucleotides read TGTGCCAGCAGTTTATTTAATTGGCAGAGGGGGCATCAGCCCCAGCATTTT.

The chain has TRBV19 and TRBJ2-7; maybe TRBD2 (6 bases). V gave up 5 bases and J gave up 5 bases, with 16 bases separating them. The CDR3 totals 14 residues. Germline V gene data show CDR1 as LNHDA and CDR2 as SQIVND (reference sequence). CDR3 nucleotides: TGTGCCAGTAGTCGAGGGGACTCGCGCCACGAGCAGTACTTC. Its protein is CASSRGDSRHEQYF.

Only a few counts were recorded for this clone. V is TRBV6-6 and J is TRBJ2-2; possibly TRBD2 for D (5 bases). Germline loops: CDR1 MNHNY, CDR2 SVGAGI (reference sequence). The CDR3 has 14 residues. The V and J ends lost 6 bases and 6 bases respectively, with 14 bases between them. The CDR3 nucleotides are TGTGCCAGCAGCCGGGGTACCTCCCCCGGGGAGCTGTTTTTT. Translated: CASSRGTSPGELFF.

V and J are TRBV5-1 and TRBJ1-5, with TRBD1 as a possible D gene (5 bases). The V gene lost 0 bases and the J gene lost 6 bases, with 16 bases spanning the gap. Germline CDR1 reads SGHRS; CDR2 reads YFSETQ. This CDR3 has 16 amino acids. CDR3 DNA sequence: TGCGCCAGCAGCTTGGTCGGGGGAGGTGGTAGTCAGCCCCAGCATTTT. Translating it yields CASSLVGGGGSQPQHF.

Only a few counts were recorded for this clone. The chain recombines TRBV7-2 with TRBJ1-2; D is ambiguous. V was trimmed by 3 bases and J by 2 bases, leaving 7 bases between them. The CDR3 sequence is 13 residues long. Germline V lookup: CDR1 SGHTA, CDR2 FQGNSA. CDR3 amino acids: CASSLWRNYGYTF. The CDR3 DNA follows: TGTGCCAGCAGCTTGTGGAGGAACTATGGCTACACCTTC.